This is a list of T cell receptor beta chains from one sample in a study of blood T cells in healthy people across ages. TCRdb fed the 5' RACE reads into MiXCR, producing one record per CDR3 protein. The table has about 1,600,000 distinct CDR3 sequences, 35% to 45% seen once. Sequences were obtained from blood. These receptors all come from a woman aged 18-35 years in good health. CDR3s leave out the opening cysteine and the closing phenylalanine or tryptophan. Fields, in order: J gene, CDR3 length, V gene, CDR3 protein.

J gene: TRBJ1-2; CDR3 length: 14; V gene: TRBV4-2; CDR3 protein: ASSLAFGPQGYGYT
J gene: TRBJ2-3; CDR3 length: 14; V gene: TRBV5-1; CDR3 protein: ASSLNKGAHTDTQY
J gene: TRBJ1-1; CDR3 length: 10; V gene: TRBV20-1; CDR3 protein: SAYGRNTEAF
J gene: TRBJ1-4; CDR3 length: 14; V gene: TRBV12-3/TRBV12-4; CDR3 protein: ASSSNRDGNNEKLF
J gene: TRBJ2-1; CDR3 length: 17; V gene: TRBV6-2/TRBV6-3; CDR3 protein: ASSYEASGRAHSYNEQF
J gene: TRBJ2-1; CDR3 length: 9; V gene: TRBV27; CDR3 protein: ASSFKEEQF
J gene: TRBJ1-1; CDR3 length: 9; V gene: TRBV24-1; CDR3 protein: ATSDGAEAF
J gene: TRBJ2-1; CDR3 length: 11; V gene: TRBV9; CDR3 protein: ASSAWTDNEQF
J gene: TRBJ1-1; CDR3 length: 10; V gene: TRBV29-1; CDR3 protein: SVVTGLTEAF
J gene: TRBJ1-1; CDR3 length: 13; V gene: TRBV5-1; CDR3 protein: ASSSRGMGNTEAF